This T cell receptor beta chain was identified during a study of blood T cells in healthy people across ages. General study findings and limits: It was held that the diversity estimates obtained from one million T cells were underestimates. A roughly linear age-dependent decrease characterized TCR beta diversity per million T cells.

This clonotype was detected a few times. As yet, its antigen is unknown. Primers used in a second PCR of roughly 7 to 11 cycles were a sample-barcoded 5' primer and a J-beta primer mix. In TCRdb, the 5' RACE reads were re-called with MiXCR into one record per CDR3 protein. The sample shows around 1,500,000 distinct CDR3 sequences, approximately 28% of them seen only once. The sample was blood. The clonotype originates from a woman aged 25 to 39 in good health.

Written as DNA, the CDR3 is TGTGCCAGCAGCCAATGGTACCCCAGGGTTTCCGCAACTAATGAAAAACTGTTTTTT. This translates into CASSQWYPRVSATNEKLFF. This chain links TRBV3-1 with TRBJ1-4; possibly TRBD1 for D (5 bases). The CDR3 sequence is 19 residues long. Trimming removed 2 bases from V and 0 bases from J, with 19 bases in between. Germline assignment: CDR1 LGHDT and CDR2 YNNKEL (reference sequence).